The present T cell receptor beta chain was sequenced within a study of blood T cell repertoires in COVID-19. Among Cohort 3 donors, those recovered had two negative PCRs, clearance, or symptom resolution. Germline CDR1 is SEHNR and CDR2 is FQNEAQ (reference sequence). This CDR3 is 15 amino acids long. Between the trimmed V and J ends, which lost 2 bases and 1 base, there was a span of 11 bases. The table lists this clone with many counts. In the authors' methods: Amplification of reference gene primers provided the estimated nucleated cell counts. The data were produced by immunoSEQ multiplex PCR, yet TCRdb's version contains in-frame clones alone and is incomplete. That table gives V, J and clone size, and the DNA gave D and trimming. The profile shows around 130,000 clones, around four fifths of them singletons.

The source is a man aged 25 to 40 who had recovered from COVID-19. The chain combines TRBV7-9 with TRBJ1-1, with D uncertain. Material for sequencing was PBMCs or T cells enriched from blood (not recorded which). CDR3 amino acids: CASSLNLRENTEAFF. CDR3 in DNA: TGTGCCAGCAGCTTAAATCTTAGAGAGAACACTGAAGCTTTCTTT.